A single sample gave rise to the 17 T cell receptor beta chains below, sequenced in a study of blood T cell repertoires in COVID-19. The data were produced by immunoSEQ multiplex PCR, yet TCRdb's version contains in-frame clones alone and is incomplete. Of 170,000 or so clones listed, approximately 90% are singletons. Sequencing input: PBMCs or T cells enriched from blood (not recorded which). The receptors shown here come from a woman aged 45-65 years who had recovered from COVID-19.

CDR3 residues: CASSFRRGSSYNEQFF. CDR3 DNA sequence: TGTGCCAGCAGCTTTAGGCGGGGGAGCTCCTACAATGAGCAGTTCTTC. The genes are TRBV5-4 and TRBJ2-1; 7 bases are a match to TRBD2. Per the germline V gene, CDR1 is SGHNT and CDR2 is YYREEE (reference sequence). CDR3 size: 16 residues. The trim removed 2 bases at V and 0 bases at J, leaving 5 bases unmatched.

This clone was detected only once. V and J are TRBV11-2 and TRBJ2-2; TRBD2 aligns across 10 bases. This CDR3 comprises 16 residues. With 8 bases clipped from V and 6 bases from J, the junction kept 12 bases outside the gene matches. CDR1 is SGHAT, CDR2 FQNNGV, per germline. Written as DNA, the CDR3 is TGTGCCAGCGGGTCTCTAGCGGGGGTGCTGGCCGGGGAGCTGTTTTTT. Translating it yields CASGSLAGVLAGELFF.

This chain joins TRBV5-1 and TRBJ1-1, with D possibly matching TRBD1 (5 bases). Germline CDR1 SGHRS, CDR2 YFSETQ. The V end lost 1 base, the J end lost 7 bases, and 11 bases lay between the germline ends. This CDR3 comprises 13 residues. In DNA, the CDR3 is TGCGCCAGCAGCTTGTGGGGGGTGGTTGAAGCTTTCTTT. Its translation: CASSLWGVVEAFF.

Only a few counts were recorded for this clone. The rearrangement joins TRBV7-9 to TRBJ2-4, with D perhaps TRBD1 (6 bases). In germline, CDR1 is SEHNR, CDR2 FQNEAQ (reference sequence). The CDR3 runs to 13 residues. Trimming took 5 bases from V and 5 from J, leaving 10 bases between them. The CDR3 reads CASSIRTENIQYF. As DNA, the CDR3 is TGTGCCAGCAGCATCAGGACAGAAAACATTCAGTACTTC.

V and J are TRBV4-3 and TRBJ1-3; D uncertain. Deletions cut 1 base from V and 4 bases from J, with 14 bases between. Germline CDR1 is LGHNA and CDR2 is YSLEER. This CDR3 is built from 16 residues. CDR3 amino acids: CASSQVSGVGGNTIYF. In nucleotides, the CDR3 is TGCGCCAGCAGCCAAGTTAGCGGGGTAGGAGGAAACACCATATATTTT.

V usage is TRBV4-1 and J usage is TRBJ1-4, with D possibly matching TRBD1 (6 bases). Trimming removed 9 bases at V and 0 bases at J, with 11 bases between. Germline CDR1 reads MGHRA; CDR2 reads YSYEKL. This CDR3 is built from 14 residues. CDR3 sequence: CASTGRATNEKLFF. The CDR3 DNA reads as TGCGCCAGTACAGGGCGCGCAACTAATGAAAAACTGTTTTTT.

The CDR3 DNA reads as TGTGCCAGCTCACAAGGGTCACAGGGGTATGGCTACACCTTC. It codes for CASSQGSQGYGYTF. This chain connects TRBV18 to TRBJ1-2; the match to TRBD1 covers 7 bases. The CDR3 spans 14 residues. Trimming at V came to 4 bases and at J to 5 bases, leaving 7 bases not matched to a gene. Germline V CDR1 and CDR2: KGHSH, LQKENI. Drawing the rest from reference TRBV18 and TRBJ1-2, the complete variable domain is NAGVMQNPRHLVRRRGQEARLRCSPMKGHSHVYWYRQLPEEGLKFMVYLQKENIIDESGMPKERFSAEFPKEGPSILRIQQVVRGDSAAYFCASSQGSQGYGYTFGSGTRLTVV.

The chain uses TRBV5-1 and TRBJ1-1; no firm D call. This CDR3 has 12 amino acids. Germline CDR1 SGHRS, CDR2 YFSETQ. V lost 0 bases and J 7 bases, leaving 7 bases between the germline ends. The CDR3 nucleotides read TGCGCCAGCAGCTTGGCTGGGAGTGAAGCTTTCTTT. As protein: CASSLAGSEAFF.

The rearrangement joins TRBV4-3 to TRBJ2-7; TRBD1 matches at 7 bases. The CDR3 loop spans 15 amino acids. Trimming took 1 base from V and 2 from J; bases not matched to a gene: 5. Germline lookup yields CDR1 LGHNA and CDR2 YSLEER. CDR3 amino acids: CASSQGQGMAYEQYF. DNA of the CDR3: TGCGCCAGCAGCCAAGGACAGGGTATGGCCTACGAGCAGTACTTC.

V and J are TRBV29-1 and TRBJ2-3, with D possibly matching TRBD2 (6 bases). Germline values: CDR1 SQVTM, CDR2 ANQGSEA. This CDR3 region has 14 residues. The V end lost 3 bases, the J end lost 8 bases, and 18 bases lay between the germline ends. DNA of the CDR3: TGCAGCGTTGAGGAGGGCGGGATCTCAGGTACGCAGTATTTT. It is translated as CSVEEGGISGTQYF.

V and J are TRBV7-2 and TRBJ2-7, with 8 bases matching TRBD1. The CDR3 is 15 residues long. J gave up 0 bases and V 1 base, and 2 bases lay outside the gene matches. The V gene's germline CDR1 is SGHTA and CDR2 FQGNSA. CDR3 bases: TGTGCCAGCAGCTTAGAGGGACAGGACTCCTACGAGCAGTACTTC. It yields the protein CASSLEGQDSYEQYF.

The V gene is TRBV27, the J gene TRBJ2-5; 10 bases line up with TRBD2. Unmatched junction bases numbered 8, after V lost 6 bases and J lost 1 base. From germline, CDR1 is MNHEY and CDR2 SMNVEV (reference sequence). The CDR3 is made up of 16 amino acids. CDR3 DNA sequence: TGTGCCAGCAGAGATAGACTAGCGGGTCCCCAAGAGACCCAGTACTTC. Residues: CASRDRLAGPQETQYF.

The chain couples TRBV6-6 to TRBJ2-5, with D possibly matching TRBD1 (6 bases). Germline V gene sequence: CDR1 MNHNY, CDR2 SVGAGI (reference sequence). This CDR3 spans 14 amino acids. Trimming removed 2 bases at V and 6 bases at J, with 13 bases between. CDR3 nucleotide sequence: TGTGCCAGCAGTTACGATACAGGGCGGAAGACCCAGTACTTC. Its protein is CASSYDTGRKTQYF.

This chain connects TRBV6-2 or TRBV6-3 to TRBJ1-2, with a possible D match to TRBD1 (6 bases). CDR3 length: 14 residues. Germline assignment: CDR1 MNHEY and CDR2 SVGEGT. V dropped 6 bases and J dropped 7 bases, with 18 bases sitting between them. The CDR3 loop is CASSLTGINRGYTF. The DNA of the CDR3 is TGTGCCAGCAGCCTCACAGGGATTAATCGTGGCTACACCTTC.

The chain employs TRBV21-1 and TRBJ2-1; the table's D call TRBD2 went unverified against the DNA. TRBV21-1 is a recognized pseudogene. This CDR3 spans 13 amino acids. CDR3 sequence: CASTAPTYNEQFF. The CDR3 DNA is TGTGCCAGCACCGCCCCGACTTACAATGAGCAGTTCTTC.

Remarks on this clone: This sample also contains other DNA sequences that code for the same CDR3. The CDR3 loop is CASSLQGNTGELFF. CDR3 in DNA: TGTGCCAGCAGCCTACAGGGAAACACCGGGGAGCTGTTTTTT. J is TRBJ2-2 and V is TRBV7-2, with D tentatively TRBD1 (6 bases). The CDR3 runs 14 residues. Looked up from germline, CDR1 is SGHTA and CDR2 is FQGNSA. V was cut by 5 bases and J by 2 bases, with 9 bases left in between.

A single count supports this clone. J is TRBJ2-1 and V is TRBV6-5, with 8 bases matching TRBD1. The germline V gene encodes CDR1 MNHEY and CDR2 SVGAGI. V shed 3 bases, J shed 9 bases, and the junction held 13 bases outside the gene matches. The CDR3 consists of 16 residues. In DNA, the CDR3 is TGTGCCAGCAGTTATTCGCTATTTCAGGGGGCAGGTGAGCAGTTCTTC. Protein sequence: CASSYSLFQGAGEQFF.